This T cell receptor beta chain emerged from a study of T cells in Graves' hyperthyroidism and ophthalmopathy. Study outcomes and limitations: With a median lead of roughly 6.2 months before onset, the model predicted ophthalmopathy.

This clonotype was observed many times. The antigen remains unidentified. V was trimmed by 2 bases and J by 2 bases, leaving 4 bases between them. The CDR3 loop spans 13 amino acids. Per the germline V gene, CDR1 is KGHDR and CDR2 is SFDVKD. From RNA transcripts, TCR beta CDR3 regions were amplified. Primed by the HTBI set, a first-round RT-PCR was run on the TCR CDR3. One entry per CDR3 protein results from TCRdb running MiXCR on the multiplex PCR reads. The sample holds over 450,000 distinct CDR3 sequences, approximately 15% seen once. Disease duration under 2 months; hyperthyroidism patients were aged 18 to 65. Patients having uncontrolled infection, another autoimmune disease, pregnancy or lactation were not included. The PBMCs were taken from approximately 9.7 ml of fresh peripheral blood.

This TCR was sampled from a woman in her late teens or twenties with Graves' hyperthyroidism. This rearrangement joins TRBV24-1 to TRBJ2-3; D is ambiguous. The source material was blood. CDR3 nucleotide sequence: TGTGCCACCAGTGATTGGGACACAGATACGCAGTATTTT. It encodes CATSDWDTDTQYF.